The next 28 T cell receptor beta chains were all read from a single sample in a study of control samples from healthy donors and cancer patients. Measured with immunoSEQ multiplex PCR; TCRdb has only the in-frame clones, and not every one. The sample yields tens of thousands of clones, 91% seen once. Material for sequencing was PBMCs. These receptors were taken from a man aged 25 to 40 with colorectal cancer.

V and J are TRBV7-8 and TRBJ1-1; D may be TRBD1 (5 bases). This CDR3 region has 15 residues. Trimming took 0 bases from V and 6 from J, leaving 14 bases between them. Germline V gene lookup returns CDR1 SGHVS and CDR2 FQNEAQ. In nucleotides, the CDR3 is TGTGCCAGCAGCTTAGCTTACCGGGGCGCCGCTGAAGCTTTCTTT. Its protein product is CASSLAYRGAAEAFF.

CDR3 in DNA: TGTGCCAGCAGCCAAGGGGCCAACTCTGGGGCCAACGTCCTGACTTTC. Translation gives CASSQGANSGANVLTF. The chain has TRBV14 and TRBJ2-6; D uncertain. Trimming took 1 base from V and 0 from J, leaving 7 bases between them. Germline values: CDR1 SGHDN, CDR2 FVKESK. This CDR3 contains 16 residues.

The chain carries TRBV12-3 or TRBV12-4 and TRBJ1-3; the D is unclear. The ends were cut back, 6 bases at V and 0 bases at J, with 6 bases in the middle. The CDR3 runs to 13 residues. The CDR3 DNA follows: TGTGCCAGCAGGGGAAACTCTGGAAACACCATATATTTT. Translated: CASRGNSGNTIYF.

This rearrangement joins TRBV2 to TRBJ2-3; no reliable D call. Germline V lookup: CDR1 SNHLY, CDR2 FYNNEI. This CDR3 is built from 12 residues. The V gene lost 4 bases and the J gene lost 2 bases, with 4 bases spanning the gap. The CDR3 region has the DNA TGTGCCAGCAGTGTGGCCACAGATACGCAGTATTTT. This sequence encodes CASSVATDTQYF.

CDR3 coding DNA: TGTGCCAGCAGTCCCCGACAGGGGGTGTTCTATGGCTACACCTTC. Its translation: CASSPRQGVFYGYTF. The V gene is TRBV5-6, the J gene TRBJ1-2, with TRBD1 matching 9 bases. CDR1 and CDR2 (germline): SGHDT, YYEEEE. The CDR3 runs to 15 residues. The V and J ends lost 5 bases and 4 bases, in that order; junction bases with no gene match: 9.

In DNA form, the CDR3 reads TGTGCCAGCAGCAAAAAGGGGGGGCGCAGCTACGAGCAGTACGTC. Its protein is CASSKKGGRSYEQYV. The chain employs TRBV21-1 and TRBJ2-7; the table gives TRBD2 as D, unverified against the DNA. TRBV21-1 is a documented pseudogene. This CDR3 spans 15 amino acids.

The rearrangement joins TRBV18 to TRBJ2-4; D is undetermined. Trimming cost V 5 bases and J 1 base, with 9 bases left between them. The CDR3 runs to 14 residues. CDR1 is KGHSH and CDR2 is LQKENI in the germline V gene. CDR3 loop: CASSGDMAKNIQYF. Here the CDR3 DNA reads TGTGCCAGCTCAGGGGATATGGCCAAAAACATTCAGTACTTC.

This chain connects TRBV30 to TRBJ1-2; 11 bases match TRBD1. After removal of 5 bases from V and 1 base from J, the junction contained 15 bases not matched to a gene. This CDR3 comprises 18 residues. Germline lookup yields CDR1 GTSNPN and CDR2 SVGIG (reference sequence). DNA of the CDR3: TGTGCCTGGGTCCCCCGTCCGGGACAGGGGGGCCTTAACTATGGCTACACCTTC. Amino acids: CAWVPRPGQGGLNYGYTF.

This clone was seen only once. The V and J genes are TRBV11-2 and TRBJ2-3, with D possibly TRBD2 on 6 matching bases. Germline CDR1 and CDR2: SGHAT and FQNNGV. Trimming took off 3 bases at V and 4 bases at J, with 11 bases between the two ends. The CDR3 extends over 14 amino acids. The CDR3 is CASSLGLQSDTQYF. CDR3 nucleotide sequence: TGTGCCAGCAGCTTGGGACTCCAATCAGATACGCAGTATTTT.

The chain recombines TRBV6-5 with TRBJ1-1; 9 bases fit TRBD1. The ends lost 5 bases at V and 0 bases at J; junction bases unmatched: 4. The CDR3 totals 15 residues. Germline lookup yields CDR1 MNHEY and CDR2 SVGAGI. CDR3: CASSPGTGMNTEAFF. The CDR3 DNA sequence: TGTGCCAGCAGTCCCGGGACAGGGATGAACACTGAAGCTTTCTTT.

V usage is TRBV19 and J usage is TRBJ1-2, with D tentatively TRBD1 (5 bases). The CDR3 contains 15 residues. Germline-derived CDR1 and CDR2 are LNHDA and SQIVND (reference sequence). Trimming removed 5 bases at V and 3 bases at J, with 16 bases between. CDR3 bases: TGTGCCAGTAGTTGGGGTCGGGGAGGGGACTATGGCTACACCTTC. It specifies CASSWGRGGDYGYTF.

The chain recombines TRBV2 with TRBJ2-3, with TRBD1 matching over 8 bases. Germline CDR1 is SNHLY and CDR2 is FYNNEI. The CDR3 is 13 residues long. V shed 6 bases, J shed 7 bases, and the junction held 6 bases outside the gene matches. The CDR3 region is CASSLDRGNTQYF. CDR3 coding DNA: TGTGCCAGCAGCCTAGACAGGGGTAATACGCAGTATTTT.

The count of this clone is one. DNA of the CDR3: TGTGCCAGCAGCCAAGTCCCACGGACCGGGGAGCTGTTTTTT. It encodes CASSQVPRTGELFF. This chain connects TRBV3-1 (or the pseudogene TRBV3-2) to TRBJ2-2; D uncertain. V was shortened by 1 base and J by 5 bases, with 8 bases between the two germline ends. This CDR3 has 14 residues. Germline V gives CDR1 LGHDT, CDR2 YNNKEL (reference sequence).

On this clone: This specimen includes other DNA sequences encoding the same CDR3. The V and J genes are TRBV5-4 and TRBJ2-3; D gene uncertain. Germline-derived CDR1 and CDR2 are SGHNT and YYREEE (reference sequence). Trimming took 1 base from V and 1 from J, leaving 4 bases between them. This CDR3 has 13 amino acids. Here the CDR3 reads CASSLRGTDTQYF. Here the CDR3 DNA reads TGTGCCAGCAGCTTGCGCGGCACAGATACGCAGTATTTT.

The count of this clone is one. The chain is built from TRBV13 and TRBJ1-3; the match to TRBD1 covers 7 bases. The CDR3 sequence is 14 residues long. The germline V gene encodes CDR1 PRHDT and CDR2 FYEKMQ (reference sequence). The ends lost 5 bases at V and 2 bases at J; junction bases unmatched: 3. CDR3 sequence: CASSRGTAGNTIYF. DNA of the CDR3: TGTGCCAGCAGCCGAGGGACAGCTGGAAACACCATATATTTT.

This rearrangement joins TRBV27 to TRBJ1-6, with TRBD1 as a possible D gene (5 bases). CDR1 and CDR2 (germline): MNHEY, SMNVEV (reference sequence). The length of the CDR3 is 14 residues. The V end lost 3 bases, the J end lost 8 bases, and 11 bases lay between the germline ends. CDR3 DNA sequence: TGTGCCAGCAGTTTTTGGCAGGGAGATTCACCCCTCCACTTT. It translates to CASSFWQGDSPLHF.

The chain carries TRBV24-1 and TRBJ2-2, with D perhaps matching TRBD1 (5 bases). Germline CDR1 KGHDR, CDR2 SFDVKD. CDR3 length: 11 residues. V was trimmed by 9 bases and J by 5 bases, leaving 6 bases between them. CDR3 nucleotide sequence: TGTGCCACCCGACAGACCGGGGAGCTGTTTTTT. Translating gives CATRQTGELFF.

V and J are TRBV6-6 and TRBJ1-1; D not resolved. The CDR3 length is 16 residues. CDR1 is MNHNY, CDR2 SVGAGI, per germline (reference sequence). The V and J ends lost 0 bases and 0 bases respectively, with 11 bases between them. The CDR3 coding sequence is TGTGCCAGCAGTTACTCGATGGGTCGGATGAACACTGAAGCTTTCTTT. Residues: CASSYSMGRMNTEAFF.

V gene TRBV15 combines with J gene TRBJ2-1; D remains ambiguous. Trimming removed 8 bases at V and 1 base at J, with 9 bases between. The length of the CDR3 is 13 residues. The germline CDR1 and CDR2 sequences are LNHNV and YYDKDF (reference sequence). CDR3 DNA sequence: TGTGCCACCGCCGCAGGTTCCTACAATGAGCAGTTCTTC. Protein: CATAAGSYNEQFF. The variable domain in full, with the rest retrieved from reference TRBV15 and TRBJ2-1, is DAMVIQNPRYQVTQFGKPVTLSCSQTLNHNVMYWYQQKSSQAPKLLFHYYDKDFNNEADTPDNFQSRRPNTSFCFLDIRSPGLGDTAMYLCATAAGSYNEQFFGPGTRLTVL.

The J gene is TRBJ2-5, the V gene TRBV19; TRBD2 aligns across 14 bases. Germline trimming cut 5 bases from V and 1 base from J; bases unmatched to any gene: 3. This CDR3 has 16 amino acids. Germline V lookup: CDR1 LNHDA, CDR2 SQIVND (reference sequence). DNA for the CDR3: TGTGCCAGTAGTCCCGGACTAGCGGGGGGCCAAGAGACCCAGTACTTC. Amino acid sequence: CASSPGLAGGQETQYF. The full variable domain, with the rest looked up from reference TRBV19 and TRBJ2-5, is DGGITQSPKYLFRKEGQNVTLSCEQNLNHDAMYWYRQDPGQGLRLIYYSQIVNDFQKGDIAEGYSVSREKKESFPLTVTSAQKNPTAFYLCASSPGLAGGQETQYFGPGTRLLVL.

This chain connects TRBV3-1 (or the pseudogene TRBV3-2) to TRBJ1-5; no firm D call. V lost 0 bases to trimming and J lost 7 bases, with 13 bases between them. This CDR3 has 15 residues. Per the germline V gene, CDR1 is LGHDT and CDR2 is YNNKEL (reference sequence). This CDR3 is CASSQDAFNGQPQHF. The DNA of the CDR3 is TGTGCCAGCAGCCAAGACGCTTTTAACGGGCAGCCCCAGCATTTT.

Points on this clone: The sample holds other DNA sequences that translate to the same CDR3. The chain has TRBV2 and TRBJ2-1; D gene ambiguous. CDR3 length equals 11 residues. From germline, CDR1 is SNHLY and CDR2 FYNNEI. The V and J ends lost 4 bases and 4 bases respectively, with 2 bases between them. CDR3 region: CASSGYNEQFF. For the CDR3, the DNA is TGTGCCAGCAGTGGGTACAATGAGCAGTTCTTC. Complete variable domain (other parts from reference TRBV2 and TRBJ2-1): EPEVTQTPSHQVTQMGQEVILRCVPISNHLYFYWYRQILGQKVEFLVSFYNNEISEKSEIFDDQFSVERPDGSNFTLKIRSTKLEDSAMYFCASSGYNEQFFGPGTRLTVL.

J is TRBJ2-3 and V is TRBV19; 7 nucleotides line up with TRBD1. CDR1 is LNHDA and CDR2 is SQIVND in the germline V gene (reference sequence). There are 16 residues in the CDR3. V shed 3 bases and J 4 bases; nucleotides not matched to a gene: 10. CDR3 in DNA: TGTGCCAGTAGTATCTTGAGGGGGCATAACCCAGATACGCAGTATTTT. Its translation is CASSILRGHNPDTQYF.

The rearrangement joins TRBV7-8 to TRBJ2-3, with no clear D. This CDR3 has 15 amino acids. The ends were cut back, 5 bases at V and 2 bases at J, with 14 bases in the middle. CDR1 is SGHVS, CDR2 FQNEAQ, per germline. Written as DNA, the CDR3 is TGTGCCAGCAGCAGCGACCGACACGACACAGATACGCAGTATTTT. Translation: CASSSDRHDTDTQYF.

The chain is built from TRBV7-6 and TRBJ2-7; 9 bases line up with TRBD1. This CDR3 comprises 14 residues. Trimming cost V 4 bases and J 3 bases; bases outside gene matches: 4. CDR1 is SGHVS, CDR2 FNYEAQ, per germline. The CDR3 region is CASSSGTGNYEQYV. Here the CDR3 DNA reads TGTGCCAGCAGCTCAGGGACAGGGAACTACGAGCAGTACGTC.

The rearrangement joins TRBV21-1 to TRBJ1-3; no check of the table's D call, TRBD1, against the DNA was made. TRBV21-1 is reported as a pseudogene. The CDR3 consists of 17 residues. The DNA for the CDR3 is TGTGCCAGCAGCAGCAAAGAACAGACAGTTACTGGAAACACCATATATTTT. Amino acids: CASSSKEQTVTGNTIYF.

This chain uses TRBV18 with TRBJ2-2; perhaps TRBD2 as D (6 bases). Trimming shortened V by 2 bases and J by 5 bases, and 18 bases separated the two germline ends. The CDR3 consists of 17 residues. The germline gives CDR1 KGHSH, CDR2 LQKENI. CDR3 sequence reads: CASSPNSISGTTGELFF. The DNA for the CDR3 is TGTGCCAGCTCACCAAATAGTATTTCGGGGACTACCGGGGAGCTGTTTTTT.

This chain links TRBV6-1 with TRBJ1-5; no firm D call. The CDR3 is 15 amino acids. The germline gives CDR1 MNHNS, CDR2 SASEGT. Trimming left V 1 base short and J 2 bases short, with 9 bases between. For the CDR3, the DNA is TGTGCCAGCAGTGAAGTTGGAAACGGCAATCAGCCCCAGCATTTT. It translates to CASSEVGNGNQPQHF.